The entry below describes one TCR beta chain. Primers for the PCR totalled 60 Vbeta and 13 Jbeta. The assay was immunoSEQ multiplex PCR, and TCRdb's table has in-frame clones only and misses some. The sample records under 150,000 clones, more than 75% being singletons. This record belongs to a study of cytomegalovirus exposure and HLA in healthy donors. CDR1 is SNHLY, CDR2 FYNNEI, per germline. The CDR3 loop spans 17 amino acids. V lost 5 bases and J lost 4, with 23 bases in between. The chain has TRBV2 and TRBJ1-2, with D tentatively TRBD1 (5 bases). This receptor was taken from a woman aged 40 to 49 in good health and CMV-seropositive. Material: PBMCs. In nucleotides, the CDR3 is TGTGCCAGCAGTCTCCATTCGGCCCAGACAGCCCCCTATGGCTACACCTTC. Translation gives CASSLHSAQTAPYGYTF. The variable domain in full, completed from reference TRBV2 and TRBJ1-2, reads EPEVTQTPSHQVTQMGQEVILRCVPISNHLYFYWYRQILGQKVEFLVSFYNNEISEKSEIFDDQFSVERPDGSNFTLKIRSTKLEDSAMYFCASSLHSAQTAPYGYTFGSGTRLTVV.